Listed below are T cell receptor beta chains from one sample, sequenced in a study of response to subunit inactivated influenza vaccine. Using its own MiXCR run on the RT-PCR reads, TCRdb lists one record per CDR3 protein. The repertoire consists of 800,000 or so distinct CDR3 sequences, with 21% occurring once and the leading ten covering roughly 10%. This sample comprised PBMCs from blood, obtained 5 days after vaccination. Receptors originate from a man aged 45-65 years who received an inactivated influenza vaccine. The CDR3 runs from the conserved cysteine through the conserved F or W. The D gene is left open where the match is weak. Size is stated for part of the rows, as once, few or many counts, or as a class when the clone is expanded.

clone_size	v_call	j_call	d_call	cdr3_nt	cdr3_aa
NA	TRBV21-1	TRBJ2-1	NA	TGTGCCAGCAGCCCCCGAATAACAGGGACAGCTCGTCCCCGGAGCTACAATGAGCAGTTCTTC	CASSPRITGTARPRSYNEQFF
NA	TRBV7-2	TRBJ2-7	TRBD1	TGTGCCAGCAGCTTCGGACAGGGACTGGGAGAGCAGTACTTC	CASSFGQGLGEQYF
NA	TRBV12-3/TRBV12-4	TRBJ1-4	NA	TGTGCCAGCAGTTTCTACGGGGGTAATGAAAAACTGTTTTTT	CASSFYGGNEKLFF
NA	TRBV7-3	TRBJ1-4	TRBD1	TGTGCCAGCAGCGAAACAGGGGGCGCGGGTGAAAAACTGTTTTTT	CASSETGGAGEKLFF
NA	TRBV15	TRBJ2-3	NA	TGTGCCACCAGCAGAGATGGGGCGACAGATACGCAGTATTTT	CATSRDGATDTQYF
few	TRBV12-3/TRBV12-4	TRBJ1-1	TRBD1	TGTGCCAGCAGGACGGGACAGGGGGACACTGAAGCTTTCTTT	CASRTGQGDTEAFF
many	TRBV29-1	TRBJ2-3	TRBD2	TGCACCGGGGGAGGGCCCGCAGATACGCAGTATTTT	CTGGGPADTQYF
NA	TRBV11-2	TRBJ2-7	TRBD2	TGTGCCAGCAGCTTAGGGGCTAGCGGTTTCCACGAGCAGTACTTC	CASSLGASGFHEQYF
NA	TRBV18	TRBJ2-4	TRBD2	TGTGCCAGCTCACCTCGGGACCCGGGAGGACAACTAGCCAAAAACATTCAGTACTTC	CASSPRDPGGQLAKNIQYF
NA	TRBV20-1	TRBJ2-7	TRBD1	TGCAGTGCGCCGCAGGGGGTAACCTACGAGCAGTACTTC	CSAPQGVTYEQYF
few	TRBV27	TRBJ2-3	NA	TGTGCCAGCAGGAAAAACTTAGTAACCACAGATACGCAGTATTTT	CASRKNLVTTDTQYF
few	TRBV7-9	TRBJ2-3	NA	TGTGCCAGCAGCCTTTGGACAGACCCTAGCACAGATACGCAGTATTTT	CASSLWTDPSTDTQYF
NA	TRBV9	TRBJ2-2	NA	TGTGCCAGCAGCCTGGTGCTTGGGGAGCTGTTTTTT	CASSLVLGELFF
NA	TRBV7-9	TRBJ2-2	NA	TGTGCCAGCAGAATTGGTACAGGGAACACCGGGGAGCTGTTTTTT	CASRIGTGNTGELFF
NA	TRBV5-5	TRBJ2-1	TRBD1	TGTGCCAGCGGCGCCGGGACAGGCATCAATGAGCAGTTCTTC	CASGAGTGINEQFF
few	TRBV20-1	TRBJ2-1	NA	TGCAGTGCTAGCACTCCTTACAATGAGCAGTTCTTC	CSASTPYNEQFF
NA	TRBV20-1	TRBJ1-1	NA	TGCAGTGCTAGAGGAAAAGGGCCGAACACTGAAGCTTTCTTT	CSARGKGPNTEAFF
few	TRBV20-1	TRBJ2-1	TRBD2	TGCAGTGCCAAGACTAGCGGGGGGGCCCTTGAGCAGTTCTTC	CSAKTSGGALEQFF
once	TRBV9	TRBJ2-7	TRBD2	TGTGCCAGCAGCGTAGATAGCGGGAGCTCCTACGAGCAGTACTTC	CASSVDSGSSYEQYF
NA	TRBV10-3	TRBJ2-1	TRBD2	TGTGCCATCACCCCGGGACTAGCGGCATCCTACAATGAGCAGTTCTTC	CAITPGLAASYNEQFF
NA	TRBV7-9	TRBJ2-7	NA	TGTGCCAGCAGCTTTAAGACAGACTACGAGCAGTACTTC	CASSFKTDYEQYF
NA	TRBV7-9	TRBJ1-1	TRBD1	TGTGCCAGCAGCTGGGAACAGGGGTACACTGAAGCTTTCTTT	CASSWEQGYTEAFF
few	TRBV27	TRBJ2-5	TRBD2	TGTGCCAGCAGTTTAAGCGGGATACTCCGAGAGACCCAGTACTTC	CASSLSGILRETQYF
NA	TRBV15	TRBJ1-4	NA	TGTGCCACCACGATCGGGGGGTCCCTACGGTCACTTAATGAAAAACTGTTTTTT	CATTIGGSLRSLNEKLFF